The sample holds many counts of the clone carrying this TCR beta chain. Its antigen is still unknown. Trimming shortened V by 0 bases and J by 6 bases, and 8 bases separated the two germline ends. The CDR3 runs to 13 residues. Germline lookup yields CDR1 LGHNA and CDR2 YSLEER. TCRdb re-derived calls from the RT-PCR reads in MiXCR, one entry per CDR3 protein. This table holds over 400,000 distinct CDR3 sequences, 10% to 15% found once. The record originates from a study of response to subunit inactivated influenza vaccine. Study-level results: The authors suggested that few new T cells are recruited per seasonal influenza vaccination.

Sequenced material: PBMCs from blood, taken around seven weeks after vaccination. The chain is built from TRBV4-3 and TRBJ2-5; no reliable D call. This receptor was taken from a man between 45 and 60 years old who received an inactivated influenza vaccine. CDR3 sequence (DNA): TGCGCCAGCAGCCAAGATCACGATAAGACCCAGTACTTC. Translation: CASSQDHDKTQYF.